This TCR beta chain was recovered during a study of blood T cell repertoires in COVID-19. Study as a whole: The samples span acute and convalescent COVID-19 from the United States, Italy and Spain. PBMCs, B-cell-depleted T cells, or T cells were the source of the cDNA or gDNA that made up the material.

Under the authors' procedure: From reference gene primer amplification, estimates of nucleated cell counts were derived. Data came from immunoSEQ multiplex PCR; TCRdb stores just in-frame clones and leaves some out. V, J and clone size are taken as reported in that table, and D and trimming were inferred from the DNA itself. The data show around 83,000 clones, under 90% seen once. This clone was observed a single time. CDR3 length equals 17 residues. The V segment lost 4 bases and the J segment 7 bases; nucleotides outside the gene matches: 14. Germline CDR1 and CDR2: MNHNS and SASEGT. This sequence joins TRBV6-1 and TRBJ2-1; 9 bases line up with TRBD2. Sequences were obtained from peripheral blood. The sequence derives from a woman between 65 and 79 years old with acute or convalescent COVID-19. The CDR3 is CASSGMSGGILGNEQFF. The CDR3 bases are TGTGCCAGCAGTGGAATGAGCGGGGGGATACTTGGGAATGAGCAGTTCTTC.